One and the same sample provided the 11 T cell receptor beta chains below, sequenced in a study of blood T cells in healthy people across ages. Primed by a sample-barcoded 5' primer and a J-beta primer mix, a second PCR proceeded for 7 to 11 cycles. One entry per CDR3 protein results from TCRdb running MiXCR on the 5' RACE reads. Of under 800,000 distinct CDR3 sequences listed, around 20% were seen once; the top ten hold roughly 3.7%. The sequenced sample consisted of blood. The receptor source for this set is a man between 65 and 85 years old in good health.

The gene calls are TRBV28 and TRBJ2-7; D is perhaps TRBD1 or TRBD2 (6 bases each). CDR1 is MDHEN, CDR2 SYDVKM, per germline. V was trimmed by 7 bases and J by 1 base, leaving 11 bases between them. This CDR3 is built from 13 residues. The chain's CDR3 is CASNQGTSYEQYF. The CDR3 DNA follows: TGTGCCAGCAACCAGGGGACTTCCTACGAGCAGTACTTC.

This clonotype has more than one count but fewer than ten. DNA of the CDR3: TGTGCCAGCAGCCAAGGCGAGGGAAACATTCAGTACTTC. Protein product: CASSQGEGNIQYF. This sequence joins TRBV3-1 and TRBJ2-4, with D possibly being TRBD2 (5 bases). The CDR3 totals 13 residues. The V end was cut by 1 base, the J end by 6 bases, with 7 bases between. Germline values: CDR1 LGHDT, CDR2 YNNKEL (reference sequence).

The J gene is TRBJ2-7, the V gene TRBV12-3 or TRBV12-4; 11 nucleotides match TRBD2. The CDR3 is 16 amino acids. V was clipped by 4 bases and J by 6 bases; unmatched bases: 11. CDR3 DNA sequence: TGTGCCAGCAGTTCGAGGGGGACTAGCGGTTTCTCCGAGCAGTACTTC. It is translated as CASSSRGTSGFSEQYF.

This clonotype was counted only a few times. This chain uses TRBV20-1 with TRBJ2-2; D is possibly TRBD2 (6 bases). V was trimmed by 5 bases and J by 6 bases, leaving 19 bases between them. CDR3 length: 15 residues. Germline CDR1 reads DFQATT; CDR2 reads SNEGSKA (reference sequence). The DNA for the CDR3 is TGCAGTGCTCGGGACTTAGTTGGGGTCCCCGGGGAGCTGTTTTTT. It specifies CSARDLVGVPGELFF.

The chain links TRBV7-2 to TRBJ2-5; 8 positions match TRBD2. The J call could be wrong; TRBJ2-7 is a better fit for the DNA end. Germline V lookup: CDR1 SGHTA, CDR2 FQGNSA. This CDR3 region has 15 residues. This CDR3 reads CASSLIAGSSYEQYF. The CDR3 region has the DNA TGTGCCAGCAGCTTAATAGCGGGGTCCTCCTACGAGCAGTACTTC.

The V and J genes are TRBV5-1 and TRBJ2-5; 9 bases map to TRBD2. Judging by the DNA end, TRBJ2-1 fits better; the J call may be wrong. Germline V gene sequence: CDR1 SGHRS, CDR2 YFSETQ. The CDR3 extends over 16 amino acids. CDR3 protein: CASSLGAGGSVNEQFF. The CDR3, as DNA: TGCGCCAGCAGCTTGGGAGCGGGAGGTTCCGTCAATGAGCAGTTCTTC.

The gene calls are TRBV24-1 and TRBJ2-5, with 9 positions matching TRBD1. With V trimmed by 4 bases and J by 4 bases, 9 bases remained unmatched. In germline, CDR1 is KGHDR, CDR2 SFDVKD. The CDR3 spans 16 residues. DNA for the CDR3: TGTGCCACCAGTGACTCGGGACAGGGAGGGGGAGAGACCCAGTACTTC. Its translation is CATSDSGQGGGETQYF.

The sample holds many counts of this clonotype. CDR3 nucleotides: TGTGCCAGCAGTTATCTCGGACAGGCCGAAGAGACCCAGTACTTC. Translated, it gives CASSYLGQAEETQYF. V is TRBV6-2 or TRBV6-3 and J is TRBJ2-5, with TRBD1 identical over 7 bases. Germline CDR1 and CDR2: MNHEY and SVGEGT. The junction had 7 bases not matched to a gene; V was cut back by 3 bases and J by 3 bases. This CDR3 has 15 residues.

The chain recombines TRBV12-3 or TRBV12-4 with TRBJ2-3; the D call may be TRBD1 or TRBD2 (5 bases each). Trimming stripped 3 bases from V and 1 base from J, with 14 bases between. The CDR3 loop spans 16 amino acids. The CDR3: CASSLARGARTDTQYF. The CDR3 DNA is TGTGCCAGCAGTTTGGCACGAGGGGCGCGCACAGATACGCAGTATTTT.

The CDR3: CASTTGGGETQYF. The DNA of the CDR3 is TGTGCCAGCACTACAGGGGGAGGAGAGACCCAGTACTTC. The chain joins TRBV2 to TRBJ2-5; 8 nucleotides agree with TRBD1. Germline CDR1 is SNHLY and CDR2 is FYNNEI. This CDR3 comprises 13 residues. With V trimmed by 7 bases and J by 4 bases, 5 bases remained unmatched.

The chain has TRBV20-1 and TRBJ2-7; possibly TRBD1 for D (6 bases). Germline CDR1 reads DFQATT; CDR2 reads SNEGSKA (reference sequence). Trimming took off 6 bases at V and 0 bases at J, with 15 bases between the two ends. This CDR3 region has 14 residues. CDR3 sequence reads: CSASPTGDSYEQYF. The CDR3 DNA follows: TGCAGTGCCAGTCCGACAGGAGACTCCTACGAGCAGTACTTC.